A single sample is the source of the 5 T cell receptor beta chains below, sequenced in a study of T cell responses to AZD1222 COVID-19 vaccine. Profiling relied on immunoSEQ multiplex PCR, and the TCRdb table lists in-frame clones only, not all of them. There are approximately 67,000 clones in the sample; roughly 80% occur only once, and 21% lies in the top ten. Sequenced material: peripheral blood, taken on day 0 of AZD1222 vaccination. All receptors derive from an adult in good health.

This clone has more than one count but fewer than ten. The chain recombines TRBV7-9 with TRBJ2-7, with TRBD1 as a possible D gene (5 bases). Trimming stripped 3 bases from V and 6 bases from J, with 12 bases between. Per the germline V gene, CDR1 is SEHNR and CDR2 is FQNEAQ (reference sequence). There are 13 residues in the CDR3. As DNA, the CDR3 is TGTGCCAGCAGCTTTAGCCAGGGATCCGAGCAGTACTTC. Its protein product is CASSFSQGSEQYF.

This chain uses TRBV20-1 with TRBJ2-1; a weak D match, TRBD1 (5 bases). Trimming cost V 6 bases and J 7 bases, with 10 bases left between them. The CDR3 length is 11 residues. Germline CDR1 is DFQATT and CDR2 is SNEGSKA (reference sequence). The CDR3 loop reads CSAARGNEQFF. The CDR3, as DNA: TGCAGTGCCGCAAGGGGAAATGAGCAGTTCTTC.

The chain links TRBV7-3 to TRBJ1-6; 8 bases line up with TRBD1. The germline V gene encodes CDR1 SGHTA and CDR2 FQGTGA. This CDR3 spans 15 amino acids. J gave up 7 bases and V 2 bases, and 4 bases lay outside the gene matches. The CDR3 here is CASSLSGGANSPLHF. DNA for the CDR3: TGTGCCAGCAGCTTATCAGGGGGCGCGAATTCACCCCTCCACTTT.

The chain joins TRBV5-4 to TRBJ2-7; TRBD2 matches 8 bases. Germline V gives CDR1 SGHNT, CDR2 YYREEE (reference sequence). CDR3 length: 16 amino acids. With V trimmed by 5 bases and J by 5 bases, 15 bases remained unmatched. CDR3 nucleotide sequence: TGTGCCAGCAGATACAGCTCGGGGGGGCCTACGAACGAGCAGTACTTC. It specifies CASRYSSGGPTNEQYF.

V gene TRBV6-1 combines with J gene TRBJ2-1; tentatively, D is TRBD1 (6 bases). CDR3 size: 16 residues. Germline V gene data show CDR1 as MNHNS and CDR2 as SASEGT. V lost 0 bases and J lost 7, with 16 bases in between. CDR3 sequence: CASSEAGGASRNEQFF. CDR3 coding DNA: TGTGCCAGCAGTGAAGCTGGGGGCGCATCAAGAAATGAGCAGTTCTTC.